This TCR beta chain came from a study of blood T cell repertoires in COVID-19. Study information: PBMCs, B-cell-depleted T cells, or T cells provided the cDNA or gDNA that made up the material.

The length of the CDR3 is 15 residues. Germline V gives CDR1 SGHNT, CDR2 YYREEE (reference sequence). Trimming took off 0 bases at V and 2 bases at J, with 8 bases between the two ends. Authors' analysis steps: Nucleated cell number was recorded as an estimate derived from reference gene primer amplification. The protocol was immunoSEQ multiplex PCR, while the TCRdb copy is restricted to in-frame clones and leaves out a portion. From that table come the V and J calls and clone size; the DNA was used to work out D and trimming. The data hold 120,000 to 150,000 clones, with 65% to 85% observed a single time.

The rearrangement joins TRBV5-4 to TRBJ2-2, with D possibly being TRBD1 (5 bases). Sample: peripheral blood. This TCR came from a human donor in a cohort sampled during active COVID-19. CDR3: CASSLGTHNTGELFF. The CDR3 bases are TGTGCCAGCAGCTTGGGGACACATAACACCGGGGAGCTGTTTTTT.